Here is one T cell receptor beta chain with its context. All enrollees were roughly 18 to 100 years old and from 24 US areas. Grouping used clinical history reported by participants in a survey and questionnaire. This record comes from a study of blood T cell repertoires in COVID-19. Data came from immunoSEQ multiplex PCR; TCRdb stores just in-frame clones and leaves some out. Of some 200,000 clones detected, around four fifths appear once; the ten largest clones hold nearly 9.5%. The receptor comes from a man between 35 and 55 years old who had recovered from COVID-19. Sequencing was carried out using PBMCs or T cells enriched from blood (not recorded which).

The CDR3 DNA is TGCGCCAGCAGTTTTTCCCGCCGGACAGGTCTGATGGATTTCGGAAACACCATATATTTT. As protein: CASSFSRRTGLMDFGNTIYF. The V and J genes are TRBV5-1 and TRBJ1-3, with 7 bases identical to TRBD1. Per germline, CDR1 SGHRS and CDR2 YFSETQ. V trimming: 5 bases; J trimming: 4 bases; junction bases outside the gene matches: 24. This CDR3 is 20 amino acids long.